Presented here are 7 T cell receptor beta chains from one specimen sequenced in a study of CD8 T cells in Susac syndrome. RNA amounts of roughly 0.45 to 1 ug underwent reverse transcription with random hexamers. TCRdb analysed the immunoSEQ multiplex PCR reads with MiXCR anew, one entry per CDR3 protein. In the table there are more than 150,000 distinct CDR3 sequences, approximately 90% of which are singletons. Sequencing was carried out using CD4+ T cells from PBMCs. The receptors were sampled from a human donor in good health.

The chain recombines TRBV4-3 with TRBJ2-1; 9 bases line up with TRBD2. V was clipped by 0 bases and J by 9 bases; unmatched bases: 9. The CDR3 covers 16 residues. Germline V gene sequence: CDR1 LGHNA, CDR2 YSLEER. Written as DNA, the CDR3 is TGCGCCAGCAGCCAAGAAGCTAGCGGGGCCAGGGGTGAGCAGTTCTTC. Amino acid sequence: CASSQEASGARGEQFF.

The rearrangement joins TRBV2 to TRBJ1-5; no firm D call. The CDR3 extends over 15 amino acids. V lost 1 base and J 0 bases, leaving 7 bases between the germline ends. The germline V gene has CDR1 SNHLY and CDR2 FYNNEI. The CDR3 nucleotides are TGTGCCAGCAGTGAAGGAGATTATAGCAATCAGCCCCAGCATTTT. As protein: CASSEGDYSNQPQHF. Looking up the rest from reference TRBV2 and TRBJ1-5 gives the full variable domain: EPEVTQTPSHQVTQMGQEVILRCVPISNHLYFYWYRQILGQKVEFLVSFYNNEISEKSEIFDDQFSVERPDGSNFTLKIRSTKLEDSAMYFCASSEGDYSNQPQHFGDGTRLSIL.

V gene TRBV4-1 combines with J gene TRBJ2-5; TRBD2 aligns across 7 bases. CDR1 and CDR2 (germline): MGHRA, YSYEKL. V was clipped by 0 bases and J by 7 bases; unmatched bases: 8. This CDR3 has 15 residues. CDR3 nucleotide sequence: TGCGCCAGCAGCCAAGACCCGGGGGGTCTTGGGACCCAGTACTTC. Translated: CASSQDPGGLGTQYF.

The J gene is TRBJ2-7, the V gene TRBV27, with D tentatively TRBD1 (5 bases). This CDR3 is built from 14 residues. Per germline, CDR1 MNHEY and CDR2 SMNVEV (reference sequence). The V gene lost 0 bases and the J gene lost 5 bases, with 11 bases spanning the gap. CDR3 residues: CASSLSQGWDEQYF. CDR3 in DNA: TGTGCCAGCAGTTTATCTCAGGGTTGGGACGAGCAGTACTTC.

The chain uses TRBV5-1 and TRBJ2-3, with 7 nucleotides matching TRBD2. The CDR3 totals 16 residues. The ends lost 6 bases at V and 0 bases at J; junction bases unmatched: 10. Germline lookup yields CDR1 SGHRS and CDR2 YFSETQ. CDR3: CASISVPTSSTDTQYF. CDR3 DNA: TGCGCCAGCATCTCCGTCCCGACTAGCAGCACAGATACGCAGTATTTT.

This sequence joins TRBV5-1 and TRBJ1-1, with a weak D call TRBD1 (6 bases). V was shortened by 2 bases and J by 5 bases, with 10 bases between the two germline ends. Germline CDR1 is SGHRS and CDR2 is YFSETQ. The CDR3 runs 13 residues. The CDR3 bases are TGCGCCAGCAGCTTACAGGGAGAAACTGAAGCTTTCTTT. Protein sequence: CASSLQGETEAFF. Full variable domain (missing parts from reference TRBV5-1 and TRBJ1-1): KAGVTQTPRYLIKTRGQQVTLSCSPISGHRSVSWYQQTPGQGLQFLFEYFSETQRNKGNFPGRFSGRQFSNSRSEMNVSTLELGDSALYLCASSLQGETEAFFGQGTRLTVV.

The chain carries TRBV7-8 and TRBJ2-2, with D maybe TRBD2 (5 bases). This CDR3 contains 15 residues. V dropped 1 base and J dropped 0 bases, with 6 bases sitting between them. Germline V lookup: CDR1 SGHVS, CDR2 FQNEAQ. CDR3 nucleotides: TGTGCCAGCAGCTTAGAGCGGCCGAACACCGGGGAGCTGTTTTTT. Residues: CASSLERPNTGELFF. The full variable domain, completed using reference TRBV7-8 and TRBJ2-2, is GAGVSQSPRYKVAKRGQDVALRCDPISGHVSLFWYQQALGQGPEFLTYFQNEAQLDKSGLPSDRFFAERPEGSVSTLKIQRTQQEDSAVYLCASSLERPNTGELFFGEGSRLTVL.